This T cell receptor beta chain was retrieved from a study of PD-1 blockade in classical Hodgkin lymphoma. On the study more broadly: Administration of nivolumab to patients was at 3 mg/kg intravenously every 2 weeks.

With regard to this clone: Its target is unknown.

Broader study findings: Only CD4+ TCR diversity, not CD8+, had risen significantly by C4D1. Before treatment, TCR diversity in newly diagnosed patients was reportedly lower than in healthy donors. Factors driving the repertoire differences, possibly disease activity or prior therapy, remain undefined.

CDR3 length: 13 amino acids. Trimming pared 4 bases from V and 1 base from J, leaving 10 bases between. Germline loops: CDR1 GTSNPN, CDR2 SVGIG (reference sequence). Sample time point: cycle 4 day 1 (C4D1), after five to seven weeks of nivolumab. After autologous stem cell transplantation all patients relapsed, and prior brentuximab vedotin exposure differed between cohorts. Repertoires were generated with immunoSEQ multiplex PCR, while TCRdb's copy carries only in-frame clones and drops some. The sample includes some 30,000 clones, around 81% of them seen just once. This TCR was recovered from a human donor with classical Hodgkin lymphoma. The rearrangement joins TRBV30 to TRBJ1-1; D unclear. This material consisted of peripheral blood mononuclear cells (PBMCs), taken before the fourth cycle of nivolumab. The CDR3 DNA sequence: TGTGCCTGGACCCGTCGGGGGAACACTGAAGCTTTCTTT. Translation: CAWTRRGNTEAFF.